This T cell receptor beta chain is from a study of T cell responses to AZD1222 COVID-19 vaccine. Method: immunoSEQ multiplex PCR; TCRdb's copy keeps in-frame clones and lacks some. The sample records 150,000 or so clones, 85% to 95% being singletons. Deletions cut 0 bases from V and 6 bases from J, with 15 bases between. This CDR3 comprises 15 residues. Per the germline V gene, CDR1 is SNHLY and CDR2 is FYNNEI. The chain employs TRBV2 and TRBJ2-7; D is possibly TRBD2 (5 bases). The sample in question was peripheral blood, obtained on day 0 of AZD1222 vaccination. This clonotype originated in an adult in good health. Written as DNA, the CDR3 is TGTGCCAGCAGTGAAGCGCAAGTCGGAGGAGGCGAGCAGTACTTC. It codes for CASSEAQVGGGEQYF.